This record covers a single T cell receptor (beta chain). This clonotype was seen only a few times. The clone's antigen remains unknown. Base qualities are not recorded, but no much larger clone differs from it by a single base. The sample is drawn from a study of T-cell memory formation after mild COVID-19 (dated by TCRdb to the early 2020s). About the investigation overall: TCR sequence clusters from the two donors were found to be largely donor specific. T-cell clones expanding and contracting after mild COVID-19 in two donors were tracked by longitudinal TCRalpha and TCRbeta repertoire sequencing. The cohort was made up of two young adult volunteers, one female and one male, who were previously healthy.

The paper as a whole reports these results and caveats: Only two mild cases were covered in the study, and larger cohorts including severe cases with pre-infection samples were considered necessary. The detection of some responding clones in pre-infection memory suggests that pre-existing cross-reactive memory T cells joined the SARS-CoV-2 response. Contracting CD4+ clones were found mainly in CM and EM memory subsets, while CD8+ clones were enriched in EMRA. Whether the second-wave clones peaking on day 37 were SARS-CoV-2 specific was not confirmed. Clones that contracted from day 15 to 85 showed balanced CD4/CD8 phenotypes, whereas a second wave of clones that expanded from day 15 to 37 leaned towards CD4+.

Ficoll-Paque density gradient centrifugation was used to isolate PBMCs. There are 14 amino acids in the CDR3, from cysteine to phenylalanine inclusive. Kept here is only the CDR3 DNA, which spans 42 bases and is read in frame from base 1. Cut back by 2 bases and 3 bases, the V and J ends lie 11 bases apart. The CDR1 and CDR2 encoded by the germline V gene are MDHEN and SYDVKM. For sequencing, an Illumina NovaSeq 6000 was employed. TCRalpha and TCRbeta cDNA libraries were constructed by 5'RACE with constant-segment primers, with sample barcodes and unique molecular identifiers being introduced. Trizol reagent was used to extract RNA from every sample. Libraries were amplified in two PCR steps, with a second sample barcode and Illumina TruSeq adapters added in the second step. The libraries were sequenced on an Illumina NovaSeq using 2 x 150 bp paired-end reads. Regarding the original processing steps: Reads were demultiplexed and collapsed into UMI-guided consensus sequences with migec v1.2.7. Using mixcr v2.1.11, UMI consensuses were aligned to TRA and TRB V and J templates and then assembled into clonotypes. Clonotypes were classified as expanded or contracted when called significant by both edgeR and NoisET, with noise models trained on biological replicates. For edgeR calls, the thresholds were a false discovery rate-adjusted p below 0.01 and a log2 fold-change of 1. As an exploratory analysis of dynamics, PCA with hierarchical clustering was applied to max-normalized trajectories of the 1000 most abundant clonotypes. Separately sequenced CD4+ and CD8+ repertoires were used to assign a CD4 or CD8 phenotype to each responding clone. TCRdb reprocessed the public reads (quality trimming at Q25 with fastp, clone calling with MiXCR) and kept in-frame beta chains. Every distinct CDR3 protein forms one entry, paired with its most common genes and DNA. The V and J calls here are based on TCRdb, not the publication. This sample gives 150,000 to 200,000 distinct CDR3 sequences in total; roughly 14% of them show up just once. In total, the top ten clones hold roughly 15% of the sample.

Specimen: PBMCs or a T cell subset sorted from them (not recorded which). The sequence links TRBV28 to TRBJ2-7; the D segment is perhaps TRBD1 or TRBD2, each sharing 5 matched bases. The sequence derives from an adult woman who had mild COVID-19 (a few samples of this study predate the infection). The sample titles of this study are shuffled in the database, so cell type and time point are left out; the donor was told from shared clones. The CDR3 has the sequence CASSLRWDGYEQYF. The nucleotide sequence is given as TGTGCCAGCAGTTTAAGATGGGACGGCTACGAGCAGTACTTC. The variable domain in full, with residues beyond the CDR3 obtained from the reference TRBV28 and TRBJ2-7 genes, is DVKVTQSSRYLVKRTGEKVFLECVQDMDHENMFWYRQDPGLGLRLIYFSYDVKMKEKGDIPEGYSVSREKKERFSLILESASTNQTSMYLCASSLRWDGYEQYFGPGTRLTVT.